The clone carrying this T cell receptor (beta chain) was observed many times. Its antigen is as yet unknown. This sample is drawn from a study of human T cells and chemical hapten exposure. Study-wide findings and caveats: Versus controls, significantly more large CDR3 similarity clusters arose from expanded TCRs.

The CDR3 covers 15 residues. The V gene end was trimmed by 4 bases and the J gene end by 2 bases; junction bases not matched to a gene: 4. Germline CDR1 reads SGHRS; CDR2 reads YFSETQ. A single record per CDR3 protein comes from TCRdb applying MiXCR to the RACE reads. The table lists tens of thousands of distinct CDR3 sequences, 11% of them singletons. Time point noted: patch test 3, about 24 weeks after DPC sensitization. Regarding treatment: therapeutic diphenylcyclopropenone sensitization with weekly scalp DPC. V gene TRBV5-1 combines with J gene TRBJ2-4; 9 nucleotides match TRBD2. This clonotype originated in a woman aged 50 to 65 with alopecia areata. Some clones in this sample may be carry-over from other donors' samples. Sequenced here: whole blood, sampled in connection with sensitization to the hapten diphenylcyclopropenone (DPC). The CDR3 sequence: CASSGGLATKNIQYF. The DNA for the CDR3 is TGCGCCAGCAGCGGGGGACTAGCAACCAAAAACATTCAGTACTTC.